The next 27 T cell receptor beta chains were all read from a single sample in a study of blood T cells in healthy people across ages (dated by TCRdb to the mid-2010s). The library was built by means of 5' RACE. For sequencing, an Illumina HiSeq 2500 was employed. A second PCR of roughly 7 to 12 cycles was run with a J-beta primer mix and a sample-barcoded 5' primer. In TCRdb, the public reads were trimmed at Q25 with fastp and aligned with MiXCR, with productive beta chains retained. Every distinct CDR3 protein forms one entry, paired with its most common genes and DNA. This sample comprises roughly 700,000 distinct CDR3 sequences, more than 40% of them detected only once. Roughly a third of the sample rests with the top ten. Sequencing input: blood. The receptors originated from a woman aged 60-70 years in good health.

The chain joins TRBV10-3 to TRBJ2-1, with TRBD2 as a possible D gene (5 bases). Per the germline V gene, CDR1 is ENHRY and CDR2 is SYGVKD. The CDR3 contains 12 residues. V was clipped by 6 bases and J by 6 bases, with 9 bases between them. The CDR3 bases are TGTGCCATCAGCGAGGGATCCAATGAGCAGTTCTTC. Residues: CAISEGSNEQFF.

Details on this clonotype: A much larger clone differs from this one at a single base, so this may be a read error. V and J are TRBV7-9 and TRBJ2-5; D perhaps matches TRBD1 (5 bases). CDR1 is SEHNR and CDR2 is FQNEAQ in the germline V gene (reference sequence). This CDR3 has 12 residues. The CDR3 DNA reads as TGTGCCAGCAGCCGAGAAGGTCCCACACAGGACTTC. The encoded protein is CASSREGPTQDF.

This clonotype was detected a few times. This chain uses TRBV9 with TRBJ2-5, with 7 bases fitting TRBD1. The V gene end was trimmed by 4 bases and the J gene end by 6 bases; junction bases not matched to a gene: 6. CDR1 and CDR2 from the germline V gene are SGDLS and YYNGEE. This CDR3 has 13 residues. The CDR3 nucleotides read TGTGCCAGCAGCCAACAGGGGCGACAGACCCAGTACTTC. Translating gives CASSQQGRQTQYF. The full variable domain, completed using reference TRBV9 and TRBJ2-5, is DSGVTQTPKHLITATGQRVTLRCSPRSGDLSVYWYQQSLDQGLQFLIQYYNGEERAKGNILERFSAQQFPDLHSELNLSSLELGDSALYFCASSQQGRQTQYFGPGTRLLVL.

The V call is TRBV24-1, the J call TRBJ2-1; TRBD2 aligns across 9 bases. Gene TRBJ2-7 matches the end of the DNA better, so the J call may be wrong. This CDR3 has 14 amino acids. CDR1 KGHDR and CDR2 SFDVKD come from the germline V gene. The CDR3 coding sequence is TGTGCCACCAGTGTAGCGGGAGAGTGGAATGAGCAGTACTTC. Translating it yields CATSVAGEWNEQYF.

The CDR3 region has the DNA TGTGCCAGCAGCTTAGGGAGCCAGCGGGGCCCCTCCTACGAGCAGTACTTC. Translation gives CASSLGSQRGPSYEQYF. The chain combines TRBV7-9 with TRBJ2-7; 7 nucleotides line up with TRBD2. Germline CDR1 and CDR2: SEHNR and FQNEAQ (reference sequence). V dropped 1 base and J dropped 0; count of bases not matched to a gene: 9. This CDR3 is built from 17 residues.

The genes are TRBV20-1 and TRBJ2-1; 9 bases map to TRBD1. The CDR3 length is 13 residues. CDR1 is DFQATT and CDR2 is SNEGSKA in the germline V gene (reference sequence). V was pared by 7 bases and J by 7 bases, with 8 bases of the junction left unmatched. CDR3 coding DNA: TGCAGTGGACCGGGACAGGGTGATAATGAGCAGTTCTTC. Translated: CSGPGQGDNEQFF.

V and J are TRBV5-6 and TRBJ2-5; the D is unclear. Trimming took off 0 bases at V and 6 bases at J, with 15 bases between the two ends. The length of the CDR3 is 15 residues. Germline V lookup: CDR1 SGHDT, CDR2 YYEEEE. The CDR3 sequence: CASSLGSGPRKTQYF. Written as DNA, the CDR3 is TGTGCCAGCAGCTTGGGGAGTGGACCGAGAAAGACCCAGTACTTC.

The V call is TRBV27, the J call TRBJ1-1, with 8 bases identical to TRBD1. This CDR3 is 17 amino acids long. Germline V CDR1 and CDR2: MNHEY, SMNVEV (reference sequence). V gave up 2 bases and J gave up 5 bases; unmatched junction bases: 13. CDR3 in DNA: TGTGCCAGCAGTTTAAGAGAAGGACAGGGCTATTTAACTGAAGCTTTCTTT. It specifies CASSLREGQGYLTEAFF.

The chain recombines TRBV3-1 with TRBJ1-4, with D unclear. The CDR3 spans 14 residues. Germline V CDR1 and CDR2: LGHDT, YNNKEL (reference sequence). Trimming pared 3 bases from V and 7 bases from J, leaving 12 bases between. CDR3 in amino acids: CASSQGNLREKLFF. Here the CDR3 DNA reads TGTGCCAGCAGCCAGGGGAATCTGCGTGAAAAACTGTTTTTT. Variable domain in full (rest from reference TRBV3-1 and TRBJ1-4): DTAVSQTPKYLVTQMGNDKSIKCEQNLGHDTMYWYKQDSKKFLKIMFSYNNKELIINETVPNRFSPKSPDKAHLNLHINSLELGDSAVYFCASSQGNLREKLFFGSGTQLSVL.

Here the CDR3 DNA reads TGTGCCAGCAGTGAAAGGACAGTGGCTGGGGCCAACGTCCTGACTTTC. Residues: CASSERTVAGANVLTF. The chain has TRBV25-1 and TRBJ2-6, with a weak D call TRBD1 (6 bases). CDR1 and CDR2 from the germline V gene are MGHDK and SYGVNS. This CDR3 region has 16 residues. The V end lost 2 bases, the J end lost 2 bases, and 10 bases lay between the germline ends. Full variable domain (missing parts from reference TRBV25-1 and TRBJ2-6): EADIYQTPRYLVIGTGKKITLECSQTMGHDKMYWYQQDPGMELHLIHYSYGVNSTEKGDLSSESTVSRIRTEHFPLTLESARPSHTSQYLCASSERTVAGANVLTFGAGSRLTVL.

Only one count was recorded for this clonotype. The genes are TRBV6-5 and TRBJ2-1; TRBD2 matches 11 bases. The CDR3 has 18 amino acids. From germline, CDR1 is MNHEY and CDR2 SVGAGI. Unmatched junction bases numbered 9, after V lost 2 bases and J lost 3 bases. The CDR3 DNA sequence: TGTGCCAGCAGTTACGGCCCTAGCGGGAGGCCCAGCTACAATGAGCAGTTCTTC. Translated, it gives CASSYGPSGRPSYNEQFF.

The chain carries TRBV20-1 and TRBJ2-1; the match to TRBD2 covers 12 bases. Looked up from germline, CDR1 is DFQATT and CDR2 is SNEGSKA (reference sequence). CDR3 length: 14 amino acids. With V trimmed by 6 bases and J by 8 bases, 8 bases remained unmatched. The CDR3 coding sequence is TGCAGTGCGCCCGGACTAGCGGGGAGGGATGAGCAGTTCTTC. Amino acid sequence: CSAPGLAGRDEQFF.

This clonotype was picked up a small number of times. V usage is TRBV20-1 and J usage is TRBJ2-3; D not certain. Looked up from germline, CDR1 is DFQATT and CDR2 is SNEGSKA (reference sequence). The CDR3 totals 18 residues. The germline V and J ends were trimmed by 3 bases and 5 bases, with 27 bases remaining between them. As DNA, the CDR3 is TGCAGTGCTAGTTCCGTCACCAGGCAGAGCCACCGCGGAGATACGCAGTATTTT. This codes for CSASSVTRQSHRGDTQYF.

This clonotype appeared once. With a much larger clone just one base away, this may be a read error. J is TRBJ2-1 and V is TRBV29-1; the D is unclear. V was trimmed by 7 bases and J by 9 bases, leaving 19 bases between them. The CDR3 is made up of 13 amino acids. Germline V CDR1 and CDR2: SQVTM, ANQGSEA. The CDR3 nucleotides read TGCAGCGCTTCCGCGGTCCTAGGAAGTGAGCAGTTCTTC. Protein: CSASAVLGSEQFF.

This clonotype was counted ten times or more. J is TRBJ2-4 and V is TRBV9; 8 bases match TRBD2. The CDR3 is 19 amino acids. The germline V gene has CDR1 SGDLS and CDR2 YYNGEE. V was pared by 4 bases and J by 2 bases, with 17 bases of the junction left unmatched. CDR3 DNA: TGTGCCAGCAGCCCCCTCGGGCTAGCGGGCGACGCCTCCAAAAACATTCAGTACTTC. It translates to CASSPLGLAGDASKNIQYF.

V gene TRBV12-3 or TRBV12-4 combines with J gene TRBJ1-2; no firm D call. This CDR3 is 11 amino acids long. Trimming shortened V by 3 bases and J by 5 bases, and 4 bases separated the two germline ends. In DNA form, the CDR3 reads TGTGCCAGCAGTTTCAAATATGGCTACACCTTC. Residues: CASSFKYGYTF.

About this clonotype itself: Sequence at one end of the junction differs from germline and may be a read error. The chain joins TRBV7-2 to TRBJ2-1; 8 bases map to TRBD2. There are 13 residues in the CDR3. Germline V gene lookup returns CDR1 SGHTA and CDR2 FQGNSA. CDR3 DNA: TGTGCCAGCAGCCTAGCGGGTGGCTATGAGCAGTTCTTC. Translating gives CASSLAGGYEQFF.

V is TRBV7-2 and J is TRBJ1-1, with 8 bases fitting TRBD1. This CDR3 is 15 amino acids long. Germline loops: CDR1 SGHTA, CDR2 FQGNSA. Germline trimming cut 2 bases from V and 7 bases from J; bases unmatched to any gene: 9. For the CDR3, the DNA is TGTGCCAGCAGCTTAACCCAGGACAGGGTCGATGAAGCTTTCTTT. It translates to CASSLTQDRVDEAFF.

This clonotype appeared many times. The V gene is TRBV6-4, the J gene TRBJ2-1, with D possibly being TRBD2 (6 bases). This CDR3 has 15 amino acids. Trimming pared 3 bases from V and 3 bases from J, leaving 12 bases between. The germline gives CDR1 MRHNA, CDR2 SNTAGT. CDR3 bases: TGTGCCAGCAGTGATGGGGAGGAGGGCTACAATGAGCAGTTCTTC. Protein: CASSDGEEGYNEQFF.

The chain combines TRBV2 with TRBJ2-5, with a tentative D call TRBD1 (6 bases). The CDR3 sequence is 14 residues long. Per the germline V gene, CDR1 is SNHLY and CDR2 is FYNNEI. With 3 bases removed from V and 4 bases from J, the gap between germline ends came to 12 bases. In nucleotides, the CDR3 is TGTGCCAGCAGTGAGTTGGGGGCACGAGAGACCCAGTACTTC. As protein: CASSELGARETQYF.

This clonotype was observed a few times. The gene calls are TRBV28 and TRBJ1-4; 8 nucleotides agree with TRBD1. Trimming at V came to 7 bases and at J to 7 bases, leaving 8 bases not matched to a gene. The CDR3 runs to 14 residues. CDR1 is MDHEN and CDR2 is SYDVKM in the germline V gene. The CDR3 spells CASTGQGAGEKLFF. CDR3 DNA: TGTGCCAGCACGGGGCAGGGGGCAGGTGAAAAACTGTTTTTT.

V and J are TRBV15 and TRBJ2-5; 10 bases line up with TRBD1. Germline CDR1 reads LNHNV; CDR2 reads YYDKDF (reference sequence). J gave up 5 bases and V 1 base, and 7 bases lay outside the gene matches. The CDR3 contains 16 residues. The CDR3 DNA sequence: TGTGCCACCAGCAGAGGGGGGACAGGGGATGGTGAGACCCAGTACTTC. Amino acids: CATSRGGTGDGETQYF.

This clonotype was recorded a few times. The chain combines TRBV7-2 with TRBJ2-6; a possible D gene is TRBD1 (6 bases). Between the trimmed V and J ends, which lost 9 bases and 0 bases, there was a span of 12 bases. The CDR3 is 15 amino acids. Germline V CDR1 and CDR2: SGHTA, FQGNSA. As DNA, the CDR3 is TGTGCCAGAACAGGGTCCTCCTCTGGGGCCAACGTCCTGACTTTC. It is translated as CARTGSSSGANVLTF.

The chain couples TRBV20-1 to TRBJ2-1, with D possibly called TRBD1 or TRBD2 (5 bases each). Trimming took off 0 bases at V and 2 bases at J, with 14 bases between the two ends. The CDR3 consists of 16 residues. Germline values: CDR1 DFQATT, CDR2 SNEGSKA (reference sequence). CDR3 amino acids: CSAREGVGIAYNEQFF. In nucleotides, the CDR3 is TGCAGTGCTAGAGAGGGGGTCGGGATAGCCTACAATGAGCAGTTCTTC.

The V and J genes are TRBV7-9 and TRBJ2-4; D uncertain. The J call may be incorrect, as the DNA end agrees better with TRBJ2-5. The CDR3 length is 13 residues. CDR1 is SEHNR, CDR2 FQNEAQ, per germline (reference sequence). The CDR3 loop is CASSFLGQETQYF. The CDR3 nucleotides read TGTGCCAGCAGCTTCCTAGGGCAAGAGACCCAGTACTTC.

The chain carries TRBV18 and TRBJ1-1; D is unclear. In germline, CDR1 is KGHSH, CDR2 LQKENI. V lost 2 bases and J 2 bases, leaving 6 bases between the germline ends. CDR3 length equals 13 residues. The CDR3 region has the DNA TGTGCCAGCTCACCAAGGGCAAACACTGAAGCTTTCTTT. This gives the protein CASSPRANTEAFF.

This chain links TRBV5-6 with TRBJ2-7; D might be TRBD1 (5 bases). CDR3 length: 13 residues. In germline, CDR1 is SGHDT, CDR2 YYEEEE. Trimming took off 6 bases at V and 0 bases at J, with 10 bases between the two ends. As DNA, the CDR3 is TGTGCCAGCACCCTGGGGCCCTCCTACGAGCAGTACTTC. This codes for CASTLGPSYEQYF.